This T cell receptor (beta chain) was captured by sequencing in a study of blood T cell repertoires in COVID-19. Resolution of symptoms, clearance, or two negative PCRs was present in recovered Cohort 3 donors. The CDR3 is 12 amino acids. Germline assignment: CDR1 LGHDT and CDR2 YNNKEL (reference sequence). V was pared by 3 bases and J by 8 bases, with 10 bases between. The assay was immunoSEQ multiplex PCR, and TCRdb's table has in-frame clones only and misses some. The sample has 200,000 to 250,000 clones; 80% to 90% are singletons. This clone was counted a single time. The sequence was obtained from a man in his forties who had recovered from COVID-19. Sequenced material: PBMCs or T cells enriched from blood (not recorded which). V usage is TRBV3-1 (or the pseudogene TRBV3-2) and J usage is TRBJ1-2; no firm D call. As DNA, the CDR3 is TGTGCCAGCAGCCAGGGTGCTAGAGGCTACACCTTC. Residues: CASSQGARGYTF.